A single sample gave rise to the 9 T cell receptor beta chains below, sequenced in a study of blood T cell repertoires in COVID-19. Produced via immunoSEQ multiplex PCR; TCRdb's table is partial and in-frame only. The sample has about 410,000 clones; 70% to 90% are singletons. Specimen: peripheral blood. The receptors shown here come from a middle-aged woman with COVID-19, enrolled during active disease.

The chain links TRBV4-3 to TRBJ2-7; 11 nucleotides line up with TRBD2. The ends lost 4 bases at V and 6 bases at J; junction bases unmatched: 8. This CDR3 is built from 15 residues. The germline V gene encodes CDR1 LGHNA and CDR2 YSLEER. The CDR3 reads CASSPTSGSPLEQYF. The CDR3 DNA is TGCGCCAGCAGCCCAACTAGCGGGAGCCCTCTCGAGCAGTACTTC.

This chain joins TRBV7-8 and TRBJ2-1; 8 positions match TRBD2. Germline CDR1 SGHVS, CDR2 FQNEAQ. The V segment lost 7 bases and the J segment 1 base; nucleotides outside the gene matches: 6. The CDR3 spans 15 residues. In DNA form, the CDR3 reads TGTGCCAGCACTCAAAGCGGGGGTTCCTACAATGAGCAGTTCTTC. Its translation is CASTQSGGSYNEQFF.

In nucleotides, the CDR3 is TGTGCCAGCAGATTGACAGGGCGTCACCACGAGCAGTACTTC. This sequence encodes CASRLTGRHHEQYF. The chain couples TRBV6-5 to TRBJ2-7, with 7 bases that match TRBD1. Germline values: CDR1 MNHEY, CDR2 SVGAGI. This CDR3 has 14 amino acids. V shed 6 bases and J 5 bases; nucleotides not matched to a gene: 10.

The chain links TRBV5-3 to TRBJ2-5; 8 bases fit TRBD1. TRBV5-3 is reported as an ORF; its role is uncertain. The CDR3 has 13 residues. V lost 5 bases to trimming and J lost 3 bases; unmatched junction nucleotides: 3. CDR3 sequence reads: CARRPDREETQYF. The CDR3 region has the DNA TGTGCCAGAAGACCGGACAGGGAAGAGACCCAGTACTTC.

V and J are TRBV19 and TRBJ1-1; unclear D gene. Trimming removed 10 bases from V and 2 bases from J, with 17 bases in between. Germline loops: CDR1 LNHDA, CDR2 SQIVND (reference sequence). This CDR3 is 14 amino acids long. This CDR3 is CATIPYGENTEAFF. The CDR3 DNA follows: TGTGCCACCATCCCCTATGGTGAAAACACTGAAGCTTTCTTT.

This clone was seen only a few times. The chain employs TRBV7-2 and TRBJ2-7; 9 bases line up with TRBD2. The CDR3 runs 16 residues. CDR1 and CDR2 (germline): SGHTA, FQGNSA. Trimming cost V 1 base and J 2 bases; bases outside gene matches: 6. This chain's CDR3 is CASSLGRLAGTYEQYF. The CDR3, as DNA: TGTGCCAGCAGCTTAGGTAGGCTAGCGGGGACCTACGAGCAGTACTTC.

The chain recombines TRBV28 with TRBJ1-2, with 8 bases matching TRBD1. V dropped 4 bases and J dropped 7; count of bases not matched to a gene: 5. Germline CDR1 and CDR2: MDHEN and SYDVKM. The CDR3 is 13 amino acids. The CDR3 DNA reads TGTGCCAGCAGTTCACAGGGGGAGGCTGGCTACACCTTC. Its translation: CASSSQGEAGYTF.

This clone was counted between two and nine times. J is TRBJ2-7 and V is TRBV6-6, with a weak D call TRBD1 (7 bases). Trimming stripped 2 bases from V and 4 bases from J, with 15 bases between. The CDR3 loop spans 15 amino acids. The germline V gene encodes CDR1 MNHNY and CDR2 SVGAGI (reference sequence). The CDR3 loop reads CASSYGQGEVYEQYF. In DNA form, the CDR3 reads TGTGCCAGCAGTTACGGGCAGGGGGAGGTTTACGAGCAGTACTTC.

The V and J genes are TRBV11-2 and TRBJ1-6, with 9 bases fitting TRBD1. Trimming at V came to 5 bases and at J to 14 bases, leaving 7 bases not matched to a gene. CDR3 length: 13 residues. Germline-derived CDR1 and CDR2 are SGHAT and FQNNGV. CDR3 residues: CASSLGTGLTLHF. The CDR3 DNA is TGTGCCAGCAGCCTCGGGACAGGGTTAACCCTCCACTTT.